This T cell receptor beta chain was profiled in a study of identical twins. Study-wide results and limits: Out-of-frame beta sequences exhibited a weaker degree of excess twin sharing. Cord blood beta clonotypes present at high abundance carried fewer insertions; no such pattern appeared in memory repertoires.

This CDR3 is 15 amino acids long. Per germline, CDR1 MGHRA and CDR2 YSYEKL. The germline V and J ends were trimmed by 4 bases and 5 bases, with 17 bases remaining between them. Of note for this clonotype: Its target is not known.

TCRdb reanalysed the 5' RACE reads using MiXCR and keeps one entry per CDR3 protein. The data hold about 690,000 distinct CDR3 sequences, with 5.5% to 7.5% observed a single time. This TCR was sampled from a man aged 18-30 years in good health. Sequenced sample: naive T cells sorted from blood. The chain carries TRBV4-1 and TRBJ1-1; D is uncertain. The CDR3 spells CASSPIFDGRTEAFF. In DNA form, the CDR3 reads TGCGCCAGCAGCCCCATATTCGACGGACGGACTGAAGCTTTCTTT.